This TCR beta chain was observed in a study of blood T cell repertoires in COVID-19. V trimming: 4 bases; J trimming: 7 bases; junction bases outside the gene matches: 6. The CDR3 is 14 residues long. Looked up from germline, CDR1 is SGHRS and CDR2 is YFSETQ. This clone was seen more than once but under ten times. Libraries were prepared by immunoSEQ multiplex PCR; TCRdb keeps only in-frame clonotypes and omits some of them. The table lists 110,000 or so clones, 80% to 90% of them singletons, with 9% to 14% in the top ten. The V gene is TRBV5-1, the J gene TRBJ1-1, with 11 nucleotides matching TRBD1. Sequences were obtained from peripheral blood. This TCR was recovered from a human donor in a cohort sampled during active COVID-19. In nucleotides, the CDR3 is TGCGCCAGCAGCCCCCAGGGACAGGGGGTTGAAGCTTTCTTT. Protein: CASSPQGQGVEAFF.